This T cell receptor beta chain was captured in a study of regulatory T cells in long-lasting Graves disease. The germline V gene encodes CDR1 SNHLY and CDR2 FYNNEI. The V and J ends lost 4 bases and 5 bases, in that order; junction bases with no gene match: 2. CDR3 length equals 15 residues. The study, taken as a whole, reports: Persistent Graves' patients showed less TCR diversity than newly diagnosed ones. Fewer public clonotypes were shared by new patients (under 1,000) than by persistent patients (2,741).

Arm-PCR with iRepertoire HTBI primers amplified the CDR3 regions for these TCR beta libraries. Source study methods: Analysis of the samples identified 60 to 75 TRBV and roughly 13 TRBJ segments. One entry per CDR3 protein results from TCRdb running MiXCR on the multiplex PCR reads. The authors' filters were not applied to this entry. The sample shows a few hundred thousand distinct CDR3 sequences, approximately 10% of them seen only once. Comments on this clonotype: Its antigen is currently unknown.

Time point specified: newly diagnosed GD, antithyroid drugs for less than 3 months. Extracted RNA from PBMCs served as the source of the TCR library. Separately, the same data were catalogued under a study of T cells in Graves' hyperthyroidism and ophthalmopathy. That paper states: In the first-round RT-PCR of the TCR CDR3, the HTBI primer set was used.

The starting material was peripheral blood mononuclear cells (PBMCs), obtained at new diagnosis, from a patient treated with antithyroid drugs. The chain is built from TRBV2 and TRBJ2-1, with TRBD2 matching over 13 bases. The TCR sequence derives from a woman in her late teens or twenties with Graves disease. Here the CDR3 reads CASSGTSGSHNEQFF. CDR3 sequence (DNA): TGTGCCAGCAGTGGGACTAGCGGGAGCCACAATGAGCAGTTCTTC.